The 10 T cell receptor beta chains below come from one sample, sequenced in a study of neoadjuvant anti-PD-1 for oral cavity cancer. The method was immunoSEQ multiplex PCR; TCRdb's version includes in-frame clones alone and lacks a portion of them. The sample holds about 16,000 clones, less than 80% seen once. The specimen was PBMCs, collected before nivolumab (anti-PD-1) treatment. The receptor set was obtained from a person between 35 and 79 years old with oral cavity squamous cell carcinoma.

This chain links TRBV7-2 with TRBJ1-1; 9 positions match TRBD1. The germline V gene encodes CDR1 SGHTA and CDR2 FQGNSA. V dropped 7 bases and J dropped 1; count of bases not matched to a gene: 4. This CDR3 is built from 14 residues. The CDR3 DNA reads as TGTGCCAGCAAGAAGGGACAGGGGAACACTGAAGCTTTCTTT. As protein: CASKKGQGNTEAFF.

This clone was observed a handful of times. The chain is built from TRBV6-5 and TRBJ2-7; a weak D match, TRBD1 (6 bases). The CDR3 extends over 13 amino acids. Trimming took off 6 bases at V and 4 bases at J, with 13 bases between the two ends. Per the germline V gene, CDR1 is MNHEY and CDR2 is SVGAGI. This CDR3 is CASSFDRLYEQYF. The CDR3 bases are TGTGCCAGCAGCTTTGACAGGCTTTACGAGCAGTACTTC.

This chain connects TRBV25-1 to TRBJ2-1; 9 bases fit TRBD2. Germline V gene data show CDR1 as MGHDK and CDR2 as SYGVNS. CDR3 length: 15 amino acids. V trimming: 2 bases; J trimming: 4 bases; junction bases outside the gene matches: 3. CDR3 coding DNA: TGTGCCAGCAGTGAACGAGGACTAGCGTACAATGAGCAGTTCTTC. Protein product: CASSERGLAYNEQFF.

V is TRBV10-3 and J is TRBJ1-3; D is undetermined. There are 12 residues in the CDR3. Germline lookup yields CDR1 ENHRY and CDR2 SYGVKD. The V gene lost 1 base and the J gene lost 6 bases, with 4 bases spanning the gap. CDR3 in DNA: TGTGCCATCAGTGAGTTGGTAAACACCATATATTTT. This translates into CAISELVNTIYF.

The gene calls are TRBV29-1 and TRBJ1-2, with TRBD1 identical over 9 bases. V lost 4 bases and J lost 8; bases outside the gene matches: 2. Germline CDR1 and CDR2: SQVTM and ANQGSEA. The CDR3 is 11 residues long. CDR3 residues: CSVGGQGGYTF. Here the CDR3 DNA reads TGCAGCGTTGGCGGACAGGGGGGCTACACCTTC.

The table lists this clone with a few counts. The rearrangement uses TRBV6-6 and TRBJ1-1, with D perhaps matching TRBD1 (6 bases). Trimming pared 7 bases from V and 4 bases from J, leaving 10 bases between. Germline lookup yields CDR1 MNHNY and CDR2 SVGAGI (reference sequence). The CDR3 sequence is 12 residues long. The CDR3 coding sequence is TGTGCCAGCACCTCAGGGGTCACTGAAGCTTTCTTT. It encodes CASTSGVTEAFF.

V usage is TRBV11-2 and J usage is TRBJ2-7; 10 positions agree with TRBD2. Germline assignment: CDR1 SGHAT and CDR2 FQNNGV. The ends lost 0 bases at V and 7 bases at J; junction bases unmatched: 6. The CDR3 is made up of 15 amino acids. The CDR3: CASSLDLAGVDEQYF. CDR3 nucleotide sequence: TGTGCCAGCAGCTTAGATCTAGCGGGAGTCGATGAGCAGTACTTC.

The rearrangement joins TRBV6-5 to TRBJ2-7, with 10 nucleotides matching TRBD2. The CDR3 extends over 14 amino acids. J lost 7 bases, V lost 2 bases, and 5 bases had no gene match. Germline V CDR1 and CDR2: MNHEY, SVGAGI. The DNA for the CDR3 is TGTGCCAGCAGTTACCTAGCGGGAGTGGGAGAGCAGTACTTC. As protein: CASSYLAGVGEQYF.

The V and J genes are TRBV9 and TRBJ1-1; 10 bases line up with TRBD1. After removal of 4 bases from V and 4 bases from J, the junction contained 7 bases not matched to a gene. Germline loops: CDR1 SGDLS, CDR2 YYNGEE. The CDR3 spans 15 residues. CDR3 nucleotides: TGTGCCAGCAGCCCCGGACAGGGGGGCGTCACTGAAGCTTTCTTT. Translation gives CASSPGQGGVTEAFF.

The gene calls are TRBV6-6 and TRBJ1-4; D perhaps matches TRBD1 (6 bases). V gave up 5 bases and J gave up 8 bases, with 18 bases separating them. This CDR3 contains 15 residues. Looked up from germline, CDR1 is MNHNY and CDR2 is SVGAGI (reference sequence). CDR3: CASSPPRDIGEKLFF. CDR3 in DNA: TGTGCCAGCAGTCCTCCCCGGGACATTGGGGAAAAACTGTTTTTT.